This T cell receptor (beta chain) stems from a study of control samples from healthy donors and cancer patients. With V trimmed by 4 bases and J by 2 bases, 1 base remained unmatched. CDR3 length: 13 amino acids. Germline V gene data show CDR1 as MNHEY and CDR2 as SVGEGT. The protocol was immunoSEQ multiplex PCR, while the TCRdb copy is restricted to in-frame clones and leaves out a portion. Counted here are roughly 150,000 clones, around 88% occurring once; the ten biggest clones make up approximately 1.7%. This chain joins TRBV6-2 or TRBV6-3 and TRBJ1-1, with 7 bases aligning to TRBD1. This clonotype was obtained from a man younger than 35 in good health. Sequences were obtained from blood. The CDR3 protein is CASSWTGNTEAFF. CDR3 coding DNA: TGTGCCAGCAGTTGGACAGGCAACACTGAAGCTTTCTTT.